These 3 T cell receptor beta chains came from one sample sequenced in a study of T-cell reconstitution after alpha-beta-depleted transplantation in children. Unique molecular identifiers featured in how the TCRbeta library was prepared. TCRdb recomputed calls from the PCR reads with MiXCR, one row per CDR3 protein. Of about 480,000 distinct CDR3 sequences listed, 12% are singletons. Here the sequenced sample was PBMCs from the stem cell graft donor, taken from the stem cell graft. The receptors were sampled from a human donor who donated a stem cell graft to a child with combined immunodeficiency.

V gene TRBV20-1 combines with J gene TRBJ1-5; maybe TRBD1 (5 bases). Germline CDR1 and CDR2: DFQATT and SNEGSKA (reference sequence). This CDR3 is 16 amino acids long. Trimming took off 1 base at V and 1 base at J, with 14 bases between the two ends. The CDR3 bases are TGCAGTGCTAGAGGGGGGTTACTCGGCAGCAATCAGCCCCAGCATTTT. It encodes CSARGGLLGSNQPQHF.

There are many counts of this clonotype. The gene calls are TRBV7-3 and TRBJ2-3, with 9 bases matching TRBD1. This CDR3 has 15 amino acids. V shed 5 bases and J 8 bases; nucleotides not matched to a gene: 11. Germline assignment: CDR1 SGHTA and CDR2 FQGTGA. CDR3 region: CASSPGTGRAGTQYF. Here the CDR3 DNA reads TGTGCCAGCAGCCCTGGGACAGGGAGGGCGGGTACGCAGTATTTT.

This clonotype appeared a few times. V gene TRBV7-2 combines with J gene TRBJ2-1; 7 bases line up with TRBD2. The CDR3 is made up of 15 amino acids. Trimming at V came to 6 bases and at J to 1 base, leaving 6 bases not matched to a gene. The germline gives CDR1 SGHTA, CDR2 FQGNSA. The CDR3 region has the DNA TGTGCCAGCAGATTAAATAGCGGGTCCTACAATGAGCAGTTCTTC. Its protein is CASRLNSGSYNEQFF.